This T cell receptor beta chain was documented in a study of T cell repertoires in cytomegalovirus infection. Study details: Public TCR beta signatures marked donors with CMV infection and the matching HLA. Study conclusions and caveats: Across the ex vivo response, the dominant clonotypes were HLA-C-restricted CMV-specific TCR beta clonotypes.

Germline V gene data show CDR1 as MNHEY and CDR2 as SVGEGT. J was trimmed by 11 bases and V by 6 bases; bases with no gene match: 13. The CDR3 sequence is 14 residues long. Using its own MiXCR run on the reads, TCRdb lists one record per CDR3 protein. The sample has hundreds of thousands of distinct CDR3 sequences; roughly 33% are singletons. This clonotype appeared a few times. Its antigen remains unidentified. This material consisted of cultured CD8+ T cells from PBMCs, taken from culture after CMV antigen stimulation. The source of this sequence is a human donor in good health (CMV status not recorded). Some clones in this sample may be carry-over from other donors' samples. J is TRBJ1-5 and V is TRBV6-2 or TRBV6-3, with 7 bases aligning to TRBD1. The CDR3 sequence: CASSTGQRNLAQHF. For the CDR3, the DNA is TGTGCCAGCAGCACGGGACAGCGGAATTTAGCCCAGCATTTT.